This T cell receptor (beta chain) came from a study of cytomegalovirus exposure and HLA in healthy donors. Overall study findings and caveats: Subsequent analysis of the 100 to 150 validation repertoires found a tendency for first-cohort TCR clusters to co-occur. According to the study, around 160 TCR beta chains were cytomegalovirus-associated.

About this clone: The antigen is undetermined.

Data came from immunoSEQ multiplex PCR; TCRdb stores just in-frame clones and leaves some out. The sample records 170,000 or so clones, 85% being singletons. V dropped 9 bases and J dropped 1 base, with 9 bases sitting between them. The CDR3 length is 12 residues. CDR1 and CDR2 (germline): MDHEN, SYDVKM. V gene TRBV28 combines with J gene TRBJ1-1; tentative D call: TRBD1 (6 bases). The sample was PBMCs. The sequence was obtained from a man aged 18 to 29 in good health and CMV-seropositive. CDR3 residues: CASEGGNTEAFF. The DNA of the CDR3 is TGTGCCAGTGAAGGGGGGAACACTGAAGCTTTCTTT.